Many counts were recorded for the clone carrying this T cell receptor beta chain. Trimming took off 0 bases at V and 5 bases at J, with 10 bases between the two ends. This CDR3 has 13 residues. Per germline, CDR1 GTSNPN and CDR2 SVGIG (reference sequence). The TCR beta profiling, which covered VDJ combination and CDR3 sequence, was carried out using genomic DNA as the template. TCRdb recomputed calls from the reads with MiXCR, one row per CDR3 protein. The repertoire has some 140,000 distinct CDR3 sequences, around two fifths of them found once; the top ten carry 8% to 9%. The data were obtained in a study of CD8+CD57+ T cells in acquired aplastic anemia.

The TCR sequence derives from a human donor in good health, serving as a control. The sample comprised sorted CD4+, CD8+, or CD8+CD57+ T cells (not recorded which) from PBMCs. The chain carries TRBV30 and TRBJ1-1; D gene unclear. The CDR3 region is CAWSVGIWTEAFF. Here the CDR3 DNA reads TGTGCCTGGAGTGTAGGGATATGGACTGAAGCTTTCTTT.